This TCR beta chain appears in the sequencing data of a study of T cell repertoires in cytomegalovirus infection. Background on the study: Used in the study were CMV epitopes, some recently identified and HLA-C-restricted, others well-studied and HLA-B-restricted. Study-level findings and limits: Frequencies of public TCR beta families were cumulated, and this identified carriers of CMV plus the relevant HLA. Across the ex vivo response, the dominant clonotypes were HLA-C-restricted CMV-specific TCR beta clonotypes.

TCRdb analysed the reads with MiXCR anew, one entry per CDR3 protein. Of a few hundred thousand distinct CDR3 sequences listed, almost 30% are singletons. The CDR3 extends over 15 amino acids. The V segment lost 5 bases and the J segment 6 bases; nucleotides outside the gene matches: 8. Points on this clonotype: Its matching antigen is unknown.

The source is a human donor in good health (CMV status not recorded). Some clones in this sample may be carry-over from other donors' samples. V is TRBV12-3 or TRBV12-4 and J is TRBJ1-4; 8 positions agree with TRBD1. Material: cultured PBMCs, obtained from culture after CMV antigen stimulation. The CDR3 sequence is CASSLGQGGYEKLFF. The DNA of the CDR3 is TGTGCCAGCAGTCTAGGACAGGGAGGGTATGAAAAACTGTTTTTT.